One T cell receptor beta chain is described in this entry. Its cognate antigen has yet to be identified. The input lacks base qualities; no much larger clone sits a single base away. The data were taken from a study of blood T cell repertoires in COVID-19 (dated by TCRdb to 2018 to 2021). About the full investigation: Samples covering the acute and convalescent phases of COVID-19 were provided by collaborators in the United States, Italy and Spain. The prospective study material was composed of cDNA or gDNA derived from T cells, B-cell-depleted T cells, or PBMCs. The dataset comprised deeply sampled blood TCRbeta repertoires from subjects exposed to, actively infected with, or recovered from COVID-19. The repertoires were released in a freely available public database meant as a resource for research on the immune response to SARS-CoV-2. Samples came from the ongoing ImmuneRACE study (first 160 participants) plus 1,254 subjects from 6 global collaborators. Sample metadata almost always included a de-identified subject ID, COVID-19 status, age in years and sex. Where available, HLA class I and class II types were obtained from metadata supplied by the sample provider rather than from assay-based typing.

TCRbeta CDR3 regions were amplified from genomic DNA by means of the immunoSEQ Assay, a bias-controlled multiplex PCR. On the study's bioinformatics: The number of nucleated cells in each sample was estimated from the amplification of reference gene primers within the assay. To quantify the absolute abundance of each unique TCRbeta CDR3 rearrangement, sequence reads were collapsed and filtered. Productive Simpson clonality was computed per sample as the square root of Simpson's diversity index over productive rearrangements. Held by TCRdb, this immuneACCESS table contains in-frame sequences only and omits some clones. Under half of the omission traces to an unresolved V gene where checked; the cause of the rest is unknown. The D gene and trimming were derived from the DNA, and the V and J assignments and clone size from that table. For this sample there are 50,000 to 80,000 clones; just under 90% appear just once. Together, the top ten hold less than 1.5% of the sample.

Each collaborating institution followed its own protocols to collect whole blood in K2EDTA tubes. For TCRbeta analysis, collaborators shipped samples in one of three forms: frozen whole blood, isolated PBMCs, or DNA extracted from either of those sample types. Cut back by 4 bases and 4 bases, the V and J ends lie 12 bases apart. The germline V gene gives CDR1 as SGDLS and CDR2 as YYNGEE. The CDR3 runs 15 amino acids, cysteine and phenylalanine included. Just the 45-base CDR3 DNA is kept, in frame starting at base 1. General conclusions and limits of the study: Clinical and demographic metadata were provided uncurated, with the amount varying by source and participant.

The chain was built from TRBV9 and TRBJ2-6; a tentative D call is TRBD1 (6 bases match). This sequence originates from a man aged 55 to 70 with acute or convalescent COVID-19. Sequencing was carried out using peripheral blood. The DNA is TGTGCCAGCAGCCAGGGACATCTCGGGGCCAACGTCCTGACTTTC. Its amino acids are CASSQGHLGANVLTF. Reference TRBV9 and TRBJ2-6 genes cover what lies past the CDR3, so the full variable domain is DSGVTQTPKHLITATGQRVTLRCSPRSGDLSVYWYQQSLDQGLQFLIQYYNGEERAKGNILERFSAQQFPDLHSELNLSSLELGDSALYFCASSQGHLGANVLTFGAGSRLTVL.